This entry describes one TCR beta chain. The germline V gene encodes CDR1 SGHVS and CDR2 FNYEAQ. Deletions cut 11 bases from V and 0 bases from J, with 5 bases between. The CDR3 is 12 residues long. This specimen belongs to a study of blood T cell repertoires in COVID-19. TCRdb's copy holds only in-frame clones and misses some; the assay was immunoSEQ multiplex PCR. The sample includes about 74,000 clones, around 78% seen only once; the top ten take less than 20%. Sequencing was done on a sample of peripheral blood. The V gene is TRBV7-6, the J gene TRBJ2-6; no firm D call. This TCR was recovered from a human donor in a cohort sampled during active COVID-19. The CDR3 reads CAASSGANVLTF. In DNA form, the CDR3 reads TGTGCCGCCAGCTCTGGGGCCAACGTCCTGACTTTC.